This TCR beta chain was identified in a study of shared clonotypes between healthy human individuals. Findings and caveats of the study: The represented genetic and exposure-history diversity was limited by the small number of donors.

At a deep level, the assay was run. Method: immunoSEQ multiplex PCR; TCRdb's copy keeps in-frame clones and lacks some. The sample lists over 400,000 clones, roughly 95% occurring once. Trimming left V 7 bases short and J 7 bases short, with 16 bases between. Germline V gene data show CDR1 as MDHEN and CDR2 as SYDVKM. This CDR3 spans 14 amino acids. Worth noting for this clone: Its antigen is not identified.

CD4+ cells underwent separation, giving CD45RA+ naive and CD45RA-negative memory subsets. The chain links TRBV28 to TRBJ2-2; TRBD2 is a possible D gene (6 bases). The sample was naive CD4+ T cells sorted from blood. Subset indicated: CD45RA+ positively selected. The sequence was obtained from a woman aged 25 to 39 in good health. Here the CDR3 DNA reads TGTGCCAGCATACCGGGAGAATTCGTCGGGGAGCTGTTTTTT. The encoded protein is CASIPGEFVGELFF.